These 30 T cell receptor beta chains were sequenced from one sample in a study of regulatory T cells in long-lasting Graves disease. Assembly of TCR beta libraries relied on iRepertoire HTBI primers together with Arm-PCR of CDR3 regions. TCRdb re-derived calls from the multiplex PCR reads in MiXCR, one entry per CDR3 protein. The table has a few hundred thousand distinct CDR3 sequences, approximately 23% seen once. Noted time point: persistent/refractory GD, antithyroid drugs over 5 years with positive TRAb. Generation of the TCR library employed RNA extracted from PBMCs. This specimen consisted of peripheral blood mononuclear cells (PBMCs), obtained when the disease was refractory, from a patient treated with antithyroid drugs. These receptors were collected from a middle-aged woman with Graves disease.

The sample holds many counts of this clonotype. V and J are TRBV11-2 and TRBJ2-7, with D possibly matching TRBD1 (5 bases). In germline, CDR1 is SGHAT, CDR2 FQNNGV. The CDR3 length is 14 residues. V was pared by 7 bases and J by 3 bases, with 16 bases between. The CDR3 reads CASTRQTLGYEQYF. The CDR3 DNA sequence: TGTGCCAGCACTAGACAGACCCTAGGCTACGAGCAGTACTTC.

In its sample, this clonotype was seen many times. The chain couples TRBV11-3 to TRBJ2-3, with no clear D. Trimming took 1 base from V and 3 from J, leaving 5 bases between them. Germline-derived CDR1 and CDR2 are SGHNT and YENEEA. This CDR3 has 13 amino acids. CDR3 amino acids: CASSLGRTDTQYF. For the CDR3, the DNA is TGTGCCAGCAGCTTAGGACGAACAGATACGCAGTATTTT.

The chain recombines TRBV20-1 with TRBJ1-5; 7 bases are a match to TRBD1. Germline CDR1 and CDR2: DFQATT and SNEGSKA (reference sequence). J lost 7 bases, V lost 1 base, and 13 bases had no gene match. CDR3 length: 16 amino acids. The DNA of the CDR3 is TGCAGTGCTAGAGCCGGGACAGCCGGTGTGGGGCAGCCCCAGCATTTT. Protein sequence: CSARAGTAGVGQPQHF.

This clonotype was seen more than once but under ten times. The rearrangement links TRBV3-1 to TRBJ1-5; D is undetermined. The V end was cut by 1 base, the J end by 6 bases, with 10 bases between. This CDR3 contains 14 residues. Germline loops: CDR1 LGHDT, CDR2 YNNKEL (reference sequence). The DNA of the CDR3 is TGTGCCAGCAGCCAAGGCCTCAAGGGTCAGCCCCAGCATTTT. Translation: CASSQGLKGQPQHF.

CDR3 protein: CASRRETGGPDNEQFF. CDR3 coding DNA: TGTGCCAGCAGGCGCGAAACAGGGGGCCCAGACAATGAGCAGTTCTTC. The rearrangement joins TRBV12-3 or TRBV12-4 to TRBJ2-1, with TRBD1 identical over 9 bases. Trimming cost V 6 bases and J 5 bases; bases outside gene matches: 11. CDR3 length equals 16 residues.

The chain joins TRBV14 to TRBJ2-5; 8 nucleotides match TRBD1. Germline CDR1 and CDR2: SGHDN and FVKESK. This CDR3 region has 18 residues. The ends lost 0 bases at V and 0 bases at J; junction bases unmatched: 9. CDR3 coding DNA: TGTGCCAGCAGCCAAGATAGGTATAGGACAGGGCACCAAGAGACCCAGTACTTC. Its translation is CASSQDRYRTGHQETQYF.

This clonotype came up a few times. The chain combines TRBV2 with TRBJ1-3; a possible D gene is TRBD1 (5 bases). CDR1 SNHLY and CDR2 FYNNEI come from the germline V gene. V was cut by 3 bases and J by 2 bases, with 11 bases left in between. The length of the CDR3 is 15 residues. DNA of the CDR3: TGTGCCAGCAGTGAGATTGGGACCCCTGGAAACACCATATATTTT. It specifies CASSEIGTPGNTIYF.

This clonotype was counted a few times. The chain is built from TRBV7-9 and TRBJ2-5; D might be TRBD1 (6 bases). Deletions cut 2 bases from V and 3 bases from J, with 19 bases between. The V gene's germline CDR1 is SEHNR and CDR2 FQNEAQ (reference sequence). The CDR3 runs to 17 residues. The CDR3 region has the DNA TGTGCCAGCAGCTTATGGCGGGTCCGGGACAAAGAAGAGACCCAGTACTTC. Protein sequence: CASSLWRVRDKEETQYF.

This clonotype was recorded a few times. The J gene is TRBJ1-1, the V gene TRBV3-1, with D unclear. This CDR3 comprises 13 residues. The germline gives CDR1 LGHDT, CDR2 YNNKEL (reference sequence). Trimming left V 0 bases short and J 7 bases short, with 9 bases between. CDR3 in amino acids: CASSQDRVLEAFF. Written as DNA, the CDR3 is TGTGCCAGCAGCCAAGATCGGGTCCTTGAAGCTTTCTTT.

This clonotype appeared a single time. At one of its ends the junction is not consistent with the germline gene, which may arise from a read error. The chain employs TRBV7-9 and TRBJ1-2; 7 bases map to TRBD1. The germline V gene encodes CDR1 SEHNR and CDR2 FQNEAQ (reference sequence). The CDR3 has 14 amino acids. For the CDR3, the DNA is TGTGCCTGCAGCTTAGTACAGGGGAGGGATGGCTACACCTTC. Translated, it gives CACSLVQGRDGYTF.

This chain uses TRBV7-3 with TRBJ2-1; D might be TRBD2 (6 bases). CDR1 is SGHTA, CDR2 FQGTGA, per germline. The CDR3 length is 15 residues. V dropped 1 base and J dropped 2 bases, with 9 bases sitting between them. The CDR3 spells CASSLNSGTYNEQFF. CDR3 DNA sequence: TGTGCCAGCAGCTTAAATAGCGGAACCTACAATGAGCAGTTCTTC.

This clonotype has just a few counts. V usage is TRBV20-1 and J usage is TRBJ2-3; D gene ambiguous. The CDR3 consists of 10 residues. The V gene's germline CDR1 is DFQATT and CDR2 SNEGSKA (reference sequence). Trimming removed 5 bases from V and 8 bases from J, with 8 bases in between. CDR3 coding DNA: TGCAGTGCTGCAGCCCTTACGCAGTATTTT. This codes for CSAAALTQYF.

This clonotype was seen once. With a much larger clone just one base away, this may be a read error. The CDR3 does not end in the conserved phenylalanine or tryptophan, so this is likely a read error. The rearrangement joins TRBV11-2 to TRBJ1-4; D call uncertain. This CDR3 has 16 amino acids. V lost 4 bases and J 1 base, leaving 13 bases between the germline ends. Germline V CDR1 and CDR2: SGHAT, FQNNGV. The chain's CDR3 is CASSSGLWGTNEKLFL. The CDR3 nucleotides are TGTGCCAGCAGCTCCGGCCTGTGGGGAACTAATGAAAAACTGTTTCTT.

Comments on this clonotype: This may be a read error: a much more frequent sequence differs by one nucleotide. The rearrangement links TRBV15 to TRBJ1-4; 12 bases agree with TRBD1. V lost 3 bases, J lost 10 bases, and 3 bases stayed unmatched. Germline V gene data show CDR1 as LNHNV and CDR2 as YYDKDF (reference sequence). The CDR3 totals 14 residues. CDR3 sequence (DNA): TGTGCCACCAGCAGTGGGACAGGGGGCGGAAAACTGTTTTTT. It translates to CATSSGTGGGKLFF.

V usage is TRBV19 and J usage is TRBJ2-1, with D perhaps matching TRBD1 (6 bases). The CDR3 is made up of 15 amino acids. Trimming left V 8 bases short and J 8 bases short, with 22 bases between. Germline CDR1 LNHDA, CDR2 SQIVND (reference sequence). The DNA of the CDR3 is TGTGCCAGTGGCGATTACGGGACACCCGACCATGAGCAGTTCTTC. Translated: CASGDYGTPDHEQFF.

In its sample, this clonotype was seen a few times. The V gene is TRBV7-9, the J gene TRBJ2-7; D perhaps matches TRBD1 (6 bases). The V end lost 5 bases, the J end lost 1 base, and 12 bases lay between the germline ends. From germline, CDR1 is SEHNR and CDR2 FQNEAQ (reference sequence). The CDR3 extends over 14 amino acids. CDR3 residues: CASSPPGESYEQYF. The CDR3 DNA is TGTGCCAGCAGCCCCCCAGGGGAGTCCTACGAGCAGTACTTC.

The chain uses TRBV5-1 and TRBJ2-3; no definite D call. The CDR3 runs 12 residues. Germline V lookup: CDR1 SGHRS, CDR2 YFSETQ. Trimming took 5 bases from V and 2 from J, leaving 6 bases between them. This CDR3 reads CASRTDTDTQYF. In DNA, the CDR3 is TGCGCCAGCAGGACTGACACAGATACGCAGTATTTT.

The chain employs TRBV11-2 and TRBJ1-1; maybe TRBD1 (5 bases). CDR1 and CDR2 (germline): SGHAT, FQNNGV. This CDR3 region has 12 residues. Trimming stripped 5 bases from V and 9 bases from J, with 13 bases between. The CDR3 region is CASSPGAGQAFF. CDR3 nucleotide sequence: TGTGCCAGCAGCCCCGGGGCAGGGCAAGCTTTCTTT.

Comment on this clonotype: A much larger clone sits a single nucleotide away, making a read error possible. The V and J genes are TRBV7-2 and TRBJ2-7; D ambiguous. Per the germline V gene, CDR1 is SGHTA and CDR2 is FQGNSA. This CDR3 contains 15 residues. Here the CDR3 reads CASGLSNSKAYEQYF. Written as DNA, the CDR3 is TGTGCCAGCGGCTTATCTAACTCTAAGGCCTACGAGCAGTACTTC. Drawing the rest from reference TRBV7-2 and TRBJ2-7, the complete variable domain is GAGVSQSPSNKVTEKGKDVELRCDPISGHTALYWYRQSLGQGLEFLIYFQGNSAPDKSGLPSDRFSAERTGGSVSTLTIQRTQQEDSAVYLCASGLSNSKAYEQYFGPGTRLTVT.

This clonotype was seen a single time. The V call is TRBV7-9, the J call TRBJ2-7, with D possibly matching TRBD2 (6 bases). The germline V gene has CDR1 SEHNR and CDR2 FQNEAQ (reference sequence). The CDR3 runs to 14 residues. The V gene lost 5 bases and the J gene lost 2 bases, with 13 bases spanning the gap. This CDR3 is CASSPPGDPYEQYF. The CDR3 DNA reads TGTGCCAGCAGCCCCCCGGGGGACCCCTACGAGCAGTACTTC.

Remarks on this clonotype: This may stem from a read error, because a much larger clone lies one nucleotide away. The chain is built from TRBV28 and TRBJ2-5; tentative D call: TRBD1 (5 bases). This CDR3 comprises 15 residues. V lost 10 bases and J 4 bases, leaving 22 bases between the germline ends. CDR1 is MDHEN and CDR2 is SYDVKM in the germline V gene. CDR3 amino acids: CAINPPTRGLETQYF. CDR3 DNA: TGTGCCATCAACCCCCCGACAAGGGGCTTAGAGACCCAGTACTTC.

At least ten counts were recorded for this clonotype. The chain couples TRBV3-1 to TRBJ2-5; no firm D call. With 6 bases removed from V and 5 bases from J, the gap between germline ends came to 7 bases. Germline CDR1 and CDR2: LGHDT and YNNKEL (reference sequence). The CDR3 is made up of 11 amino acids. The CDR3 DNA reads TGTGCCAGCAGGCGTGGGGAGACCCAGTACTTC. Encoded protein: CASRRGETQYF.

This chain connects TRBV6-1 to TRBJ1-5, with D unclear. Between the trimmed V and J ends, which lost 6 bases and 7 bases, there was a span of 13 bases. The length of the CDR3 is 13 residues. The germline V gene encodes CDR1 MNHNS and CDR2 SASEGT. The CDR3 nucleotides are TGTGCCAGCAGCGTTACTTTGGGGCAGCCCCAGCATTTT. Its protein is CASSVTLGQPQHF.

The chain links TRBV5-1 to TRBJ1-4; D call uncertain. The CDR3 runs 16 residues. Germline V gene data show CDR1 as SGHRS and CDR2 as YFSETQ. Trimming took 0 bases from V and 4 from J, leaving 13 bases between them. The DNA of the CDR3 is TGCGCCAGCAGCTTGGCGGGGAGGGAGTATAATGAAAAACTGTTTTTT. As protein: CASSLAGREYNEKLFF.

The J gene is TRBJ1-2, the V gene TRBV5-1; 7 nucleotides match TRBD1. Trimming removed 4 bases from V and 7 bases from J; junction bases left unmatched: 10. Germline values: CDR1 SGHRS, CDR2 YFSETQ. The CDR3 has 14 residues. The CDR3 region is CASSLNRGGVGYTF. DNA of the CDR3: TGCGCCAGCAGCCTTAACAGGGGAGGAGTTGGCTACACCTTC.

This clonotype has at least ten counts. The chain couples TRBV12-3 or TRBV12-4 to TRBJ2-2; TRBD1 matches 8 bases. V lost 6 bases and J lost 3; bases outside the gene matches: 6. This CDR3 is 15 amino acids long. The CDR3 nucleotides read TGTGCCAGCAGGAATACAGGGGGAGACACCGGGGAGCTGTTTTTT. This gives the protein CASRNTGGDTGELFF.

This clonotype was seen only a few times. This chain links TRBV14 with TRBJ2-2; D not resolved. Germline V gene sequence: CDR1 SGHDN, CDR2 FVKESK. The germline V and J ends were trimmed by 2 bases and 7 bases, with 20 bases remaining between them. The CDR3 contains 17 residues. The DNA of the CDR3 is TGTGCCAGCAGCCAACTGTTATTGTCAAGTGCAATCGGGGAGCTGTTTTTT. Its protein product is CASSQLLLSSAIGELFF.

Many counts were recorded for this clonotype. J is TRBJ1-2 and V is TRBV7-3; D is undetermined. The CDR3 is made up of 13 amino acids. The V end lost 5 bases, the J end lost 5 bases, and 12 bases lay between the germline ends. Germline CDR1 reads SGHTA; CDR2 reads FQGTGA. The CDR3 protein is CASSDHAGYGYTF. CDR3 DNA: TGTGCCAGCAGCGACCACGCGGGATATGGCTACACCTTC.

J is TRBJ2-7 and V is TRBV7-9, with 7 bases that match TRBD2. The CDR3 contains 13 residues. The V segment lost 4 bases and the J segment 3 bases; nucleotides outside the gene matches: 3. Germline V gene sequence: CDR1 SEHNR, CDR2 FQNEAQ (reference sequence). The CDR3 coding sequence is TGTGCCAGCAGCTCCACTAGCGACTACGAGCAGTACTTC. Translated, it gives CASSSTSDYEQYF.

The chain joins TRBV29-1 to TRBJ2-5, with 14 bases matching TRBD2. Germline V CDR1 and CDR2: SQVTM, ANQGSEA. The trim removed 7 bases at V and 3 bases at J, leaving 7 bases unmatched. CDR3 length: 15 amino acids. Written as DNA, the CDR3 is TGCAGCGCTGGGCCGGGACTAGCGGGAGAAGAGACCCAGTACTTC. Amino acid sequence: CSAGPGLAGEETQYF. The whole variable domain, remainder taken from reference TRBV29-1 and TRBJ2-5, is SAVISQKPSRDICQRGTSLTIQCQVDSQVTMMFWYRQQPGQSLTLIATANQGSEATYESGFVIDKFPISRPNLTFSTLTVSNMSPEDSSIYLCSAGPGLAGEETQYFGPGTRLLVL.